The 4 T cell receptor beta chains listed next were all sequenced from one sample in a study of blood T cell repertoires in COVID-19. Profiled with immunoSEQ multiplex PCR; TCRdb holds only in-frame clones, not every one. This sample carries about 330,000 clones, 85% to 90% of them seen once, and the ten largest clones take about 10%. Material: PBMCs or T cells enriched from blood (not recorded which). Receptors were obtained from a woman younger than 30 who had recovered from COVID-19.

The rearrangement uses TRBV12-3 or TRBV12-4 and TRBJ1-1; D is possibly TRBD1 (5 bases). The CDR3 length is 13 residues. The germline V and J ends were trimmed by 5 bases and 8 bases, with 15 bases remaining between them. CDR3: CASSLTIDSEAFF. CDR3 bases: TGTGCCAGCAGTCTTACAATAGACAGCGAAGCTTTCTTT.

The chain is built from TRBV6-4 and TRBJ1-2; D unresolved. Germline loops: CDR1 MRHNA, CDR2 SNTAGT. The CDR3 is 15 amino acids. Trimming stripped 2 bases from V and 0 bases from J, with 10 bases between. CDR3 DNA sequence: TGTGCCAGCAGTGACCCGGGTCCCGCTAACTATGGCTACACCTTC. It yields the protein CASSDPGPANYGYTF.

For this clone: Other DNA sequences in this sample translate to the same CDR3. V gene TRBV12-3 or TRBV12-4 combines with J gene TRBJ1-5; the D gene is possibly TRBD1 (5 bases). V lost 2 bases to trimming and J lost 6 bases, with 8 bases between them. The CDR3 totals 13 residues. The CDR3: CASSLRGGQPQHF. In nucleotides, the CDR3 is TGTGCCAGCAGTTTAAGGGGCGGTCAGCCCCAGCATTTT.

The J gene is TRBJ2-5, the V gene TRBV4-1; 7 bases agree with TRBD1. This CDR3 contains 14 residues. V gave up 4 bases and J gave up 5 bases; unmatched junction bases: 7. CDR1 and CDR2 (germline): MGHRA, YSYEKL. CDR3 DNA sequence: TGCGCCAGCAGCCGGAGCCAGGGGGTTGAGACCCAGTACTTC. This translates into CASSRSQGVETQYF.